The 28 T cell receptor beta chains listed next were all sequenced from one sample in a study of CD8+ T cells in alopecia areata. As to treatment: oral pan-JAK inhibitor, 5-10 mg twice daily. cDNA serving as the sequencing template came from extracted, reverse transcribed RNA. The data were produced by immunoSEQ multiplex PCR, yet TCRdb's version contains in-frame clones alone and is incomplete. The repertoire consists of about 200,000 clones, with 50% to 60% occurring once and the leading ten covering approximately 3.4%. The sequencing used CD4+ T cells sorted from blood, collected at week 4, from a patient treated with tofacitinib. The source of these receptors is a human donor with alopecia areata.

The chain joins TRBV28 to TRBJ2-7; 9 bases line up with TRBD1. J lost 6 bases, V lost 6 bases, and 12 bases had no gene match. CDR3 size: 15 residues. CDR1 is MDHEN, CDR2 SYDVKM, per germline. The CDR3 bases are TGTGCCAGCAGAAAGCCCAGGACAGGGGTAACCGAGCAGTACTTC. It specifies CASRKPRTGVTEQYF.

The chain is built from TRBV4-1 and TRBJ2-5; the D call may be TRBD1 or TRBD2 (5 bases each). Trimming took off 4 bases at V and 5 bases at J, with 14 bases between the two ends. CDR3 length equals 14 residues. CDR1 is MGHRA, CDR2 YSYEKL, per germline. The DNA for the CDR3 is TGCGCCAGCAGCCCTCGGGGCCTGCGGGAGACCCAGTACTTC. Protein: CASSPRGLRETQYF.

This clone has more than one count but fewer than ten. CDR3 coding DNA: TGTGCCAGCAGCGTTGAACAGGGAGGTAATTCACCCCTCCACTTT. It codes for CASSVEQGGNSPLHF. The chain joins TRBV9 to TRBJ1-6; D possibly corresponds to TRBD1 (6 bases). The V gene lost 2 bases and the J gene lost 6 bases, with 12 bases spanning the gap. Germline CDR1 is SGDLS and CDR2 is YYNGEE. The CDR3 totals 15 residues.

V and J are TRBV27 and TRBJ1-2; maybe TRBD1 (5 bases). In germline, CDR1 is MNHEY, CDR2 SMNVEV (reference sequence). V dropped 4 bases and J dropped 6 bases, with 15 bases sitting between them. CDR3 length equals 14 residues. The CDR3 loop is CASSSGVYGDGYTF. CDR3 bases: TGTGCCAGCAGTTCGGGGGTGTATGGTGATGGCTACACCTTC.

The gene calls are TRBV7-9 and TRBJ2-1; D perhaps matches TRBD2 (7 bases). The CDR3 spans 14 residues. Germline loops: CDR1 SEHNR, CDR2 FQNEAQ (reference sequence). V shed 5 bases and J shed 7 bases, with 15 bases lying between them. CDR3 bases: TGTGCCAGCAGCAGGGGGGGCTCGTGGAATGAGCAGTTCTTC. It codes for CASSRGGSWNEQFF. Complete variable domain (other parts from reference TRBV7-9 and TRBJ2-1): DTGVSQNPRHKITKRGQNVTFRCDPISEHNRLYWYRQTLGQGPEFLTYFQNEAQLEKSRLLSDRFSAERPKGSFSTLEIQRTEQGDSAMYLCASSRGGSWNEQFFGPGTRLTVL.

CDR3 amino acids: CSAPETQYF. The CDR3 DNA reads TGCAGTGCCCCAGAGACCCAGTACTTC. The genes are TRBV20-1 and TRBJ2-5; D is unclear. The ends were cut back, 6 bases at V and 4 bases at J, with 3 bases in the middle. The CDR3 loop spans 9 amino acids. Germline V gene sequence: CDR1 DFQATT, CDR2 SNEGSKA (reference sequence).

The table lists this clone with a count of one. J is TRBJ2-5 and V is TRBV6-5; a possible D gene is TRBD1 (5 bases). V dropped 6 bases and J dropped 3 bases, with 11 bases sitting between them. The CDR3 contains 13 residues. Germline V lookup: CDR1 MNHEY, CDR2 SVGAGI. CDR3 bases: TGTGCCAGCAGAACAGGTCCCGAAGAGACCCAGTACTTC. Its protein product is CASRTGPEETQYF.

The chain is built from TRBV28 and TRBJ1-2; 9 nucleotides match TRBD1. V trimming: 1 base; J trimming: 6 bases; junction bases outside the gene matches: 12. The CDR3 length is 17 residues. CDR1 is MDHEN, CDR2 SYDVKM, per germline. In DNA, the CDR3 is TGTGCCAGCAGTTTATCCTGGGGCCGCCGACAGGGGGATGGCTACACCTTC. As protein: CASSLSWGRRQGDGYTF.

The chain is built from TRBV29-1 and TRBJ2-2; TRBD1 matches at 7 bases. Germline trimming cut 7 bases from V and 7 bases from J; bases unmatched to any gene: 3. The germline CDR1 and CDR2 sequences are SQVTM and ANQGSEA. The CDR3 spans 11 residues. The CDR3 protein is CSGRGSGELFF. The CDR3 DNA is TGCAGCGGCAGGGGGAGCGGGGAGCTGTTTTTT.

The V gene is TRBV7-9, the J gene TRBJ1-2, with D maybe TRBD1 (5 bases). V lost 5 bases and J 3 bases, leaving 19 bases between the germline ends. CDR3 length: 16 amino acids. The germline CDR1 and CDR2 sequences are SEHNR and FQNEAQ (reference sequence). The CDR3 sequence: CASSAPGRPQDYGYTF. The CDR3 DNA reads TGTGCCAGCAGCGCACCGGGACGGCCGCAGGACTATGGCTACACCTTC.

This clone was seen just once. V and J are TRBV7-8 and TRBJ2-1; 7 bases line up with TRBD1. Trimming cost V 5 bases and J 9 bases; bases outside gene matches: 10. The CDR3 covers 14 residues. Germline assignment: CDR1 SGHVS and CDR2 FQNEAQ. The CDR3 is CASSPARGPGEQFF. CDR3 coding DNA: TGTGCCAGCAGCCCAGCGAGGGGGCCCGGTGAGCAGTTCTTC.

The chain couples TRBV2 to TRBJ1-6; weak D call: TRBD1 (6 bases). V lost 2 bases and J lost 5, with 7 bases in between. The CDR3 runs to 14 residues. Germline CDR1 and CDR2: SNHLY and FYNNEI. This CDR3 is CASSEQGNNSPLHF. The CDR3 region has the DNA TGTGCCAGCAGTGAACAGGGGAATAATTCACCCCTCCACTTT.

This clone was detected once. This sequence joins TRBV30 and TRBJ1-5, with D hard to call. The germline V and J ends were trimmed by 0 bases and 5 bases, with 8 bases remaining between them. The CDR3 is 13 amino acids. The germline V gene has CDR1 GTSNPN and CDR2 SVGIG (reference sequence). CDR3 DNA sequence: TGTGCCTGGAGTGTGGGGAAGGATCAGCCCCAGCATTTT. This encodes CAWSVGKDQPQHF.

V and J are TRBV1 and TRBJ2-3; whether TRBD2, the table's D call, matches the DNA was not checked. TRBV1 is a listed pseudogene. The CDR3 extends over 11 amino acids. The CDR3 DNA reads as TGCACCAGCAGGTACACAGATACGCAGTATTTT. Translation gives CTSRYTDTQYF.

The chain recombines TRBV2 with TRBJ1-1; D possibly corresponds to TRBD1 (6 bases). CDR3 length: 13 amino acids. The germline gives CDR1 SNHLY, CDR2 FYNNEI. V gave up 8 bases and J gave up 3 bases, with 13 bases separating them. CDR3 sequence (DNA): TGTGCCAGCGGGGCTGCAGGGGACACTGAAGCTTTCTTT. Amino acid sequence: CASGAAGDTEAFF.

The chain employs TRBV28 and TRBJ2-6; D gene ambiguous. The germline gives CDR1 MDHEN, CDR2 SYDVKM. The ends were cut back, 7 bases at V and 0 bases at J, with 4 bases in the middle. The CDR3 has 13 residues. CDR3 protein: CASKVSGANVLTF. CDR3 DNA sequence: TGTGCCAGCAAGGTCTCTGGGGCCAACGTCCTGACTTTC.

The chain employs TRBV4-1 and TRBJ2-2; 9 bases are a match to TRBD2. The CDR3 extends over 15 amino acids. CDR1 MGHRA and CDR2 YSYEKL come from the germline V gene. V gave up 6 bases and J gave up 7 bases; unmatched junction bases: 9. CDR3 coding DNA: TGCGCCAGCAGTTTTAGCGGGGGATGGAACGGGGAGCTGTTTTTT. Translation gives CASSFSGGWNGELFF.

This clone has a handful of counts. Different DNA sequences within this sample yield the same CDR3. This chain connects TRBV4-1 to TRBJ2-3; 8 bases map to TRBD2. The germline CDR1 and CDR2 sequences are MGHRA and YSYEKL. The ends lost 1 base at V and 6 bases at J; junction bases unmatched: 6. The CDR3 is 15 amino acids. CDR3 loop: CASSQGSGGADTQYF. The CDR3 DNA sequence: TGCGCCAGCAGCCAAGGGTCGGGGGGGGCGGATACGCAGTATTTT.

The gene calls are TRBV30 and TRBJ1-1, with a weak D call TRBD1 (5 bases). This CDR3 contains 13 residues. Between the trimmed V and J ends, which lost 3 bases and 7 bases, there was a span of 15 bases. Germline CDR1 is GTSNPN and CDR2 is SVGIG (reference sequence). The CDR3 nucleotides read TGTGCCTGGAGGCAGCAGGGTTATAGTGAAGCTTTCTTT. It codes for CAWRQQGYSEAFF. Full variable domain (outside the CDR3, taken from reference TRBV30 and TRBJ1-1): SQTIHQWPATLVQPVGSPLSLECTVEGTSNPNLYWYRQAAGRGLQLLFYSVGIGQISSEVPQNLSASRPQDRQFILSSKKLLLSDSGFYLCAWRQQGYSEAFFGQGTRLTVV.

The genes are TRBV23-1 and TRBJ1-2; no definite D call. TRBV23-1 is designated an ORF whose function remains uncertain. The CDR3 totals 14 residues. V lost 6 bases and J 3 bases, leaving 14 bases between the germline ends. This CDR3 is CASSHGGPYYGYTF. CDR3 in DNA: TGCGCCAGCAGCCACGGCGGGCCGTACTATGGCTACACCTTC.

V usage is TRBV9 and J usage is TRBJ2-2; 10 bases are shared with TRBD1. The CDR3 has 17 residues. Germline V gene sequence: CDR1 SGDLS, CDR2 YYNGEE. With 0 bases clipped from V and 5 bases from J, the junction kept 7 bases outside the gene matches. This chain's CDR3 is CASSVADRGLLTGELFF. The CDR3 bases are TGTGCCAGCAGCGTAGCCGACAGGGGGCTGTTAACCGGGGAGCTGTTTTTT.

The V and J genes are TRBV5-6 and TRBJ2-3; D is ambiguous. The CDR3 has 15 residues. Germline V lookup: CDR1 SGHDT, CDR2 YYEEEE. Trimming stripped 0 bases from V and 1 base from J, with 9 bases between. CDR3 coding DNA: TGTGCCAGCAGCTTGGCCCTCCAACGCACAGATACGCAGTATTTT. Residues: CASSLALQRTDTQYF.

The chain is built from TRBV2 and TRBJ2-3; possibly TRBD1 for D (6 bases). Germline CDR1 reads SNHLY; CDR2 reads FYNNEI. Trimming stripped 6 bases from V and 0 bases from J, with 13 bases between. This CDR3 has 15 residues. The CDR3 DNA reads TGTGCCAGCAGGAGGAGGACAGCTAGCACAGATACGCAGTATTTT. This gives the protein CASRRRTASTDTQYF. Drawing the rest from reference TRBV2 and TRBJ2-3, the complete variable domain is EPEVTQTPSHQVTQMGQEVILRCVPISNHLYFYWYRQILGQKVEFLVSFYNNEISEKSEIFDDQFSVERPDGSNFTLKIRSTKLEDSAMYFCASRRRTASTDTQYFGPGTRLTVL.

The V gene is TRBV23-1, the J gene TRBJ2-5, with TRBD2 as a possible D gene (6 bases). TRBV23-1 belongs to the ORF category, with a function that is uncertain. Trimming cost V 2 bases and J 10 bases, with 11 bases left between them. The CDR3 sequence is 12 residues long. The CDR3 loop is CASSQDPGVQYF. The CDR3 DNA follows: TGCGCCAGCAGTCAAGATCCGGGGGTCCAGTACTTC.

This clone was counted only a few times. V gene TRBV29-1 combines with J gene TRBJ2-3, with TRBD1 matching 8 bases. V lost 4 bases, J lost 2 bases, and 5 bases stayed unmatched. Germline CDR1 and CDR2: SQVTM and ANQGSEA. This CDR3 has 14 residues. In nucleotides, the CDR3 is TGCAGCGTTGCGAGGGACAGGTTCACAGATACGCAGTATTTT. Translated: CSVARDRFTDTQYF.

This CDR3 reads CAWSLPPGLAGAIGKNIQYF. Written as DNA, the CDR3 is TGTGCCTGGAGCCTCCCCCCTGGACTAGCGGGGGCAATCGGCAAAAACATTCAGTACTTC. The V call is TRBV30, the J call TRBJ2-4; 13 nucleotides line up with TRBD2. CDR3 size: 20 residues. V shed 3 bases, J shed 3 bases, and the junction held 17 bases outside the gene matches. Germline lookup yields CDR1 GTSNPN and CDR2 SVGIG (reference sequence).

CDR3 protein: CAWSPGPYNEQFF. The CDR3 bases are TGTGCCTGGAGTCCCGGACCCTACAATGAGCAGTTCTTC. The rearrangement joins TRBV30 to TRBJ2-1; D not resolved. Germline CDR1 GTSNPN, CDR2 SVGIG (reference sequence). V was cut by 2 bases and J by 2 bases, with 7 bases left in between. There are 13 residues in the CDR3.

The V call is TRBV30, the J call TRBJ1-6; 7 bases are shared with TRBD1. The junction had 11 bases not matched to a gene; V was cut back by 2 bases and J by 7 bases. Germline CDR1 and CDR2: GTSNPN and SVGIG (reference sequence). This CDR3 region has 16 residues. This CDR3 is CAWSPLGGTVNSPLHF. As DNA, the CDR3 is TGTGCCTGGAGTCCTCTTGGGGGGACAGTGAATTCACCCCTCCACTTT.